This passage covers 25 T cell receptor beta chains from one sample sequenced in a study of OX40 agonist ivuxolimab in advanced cancers. This table comes from immunoSEQ multiplex PCR, and its TCRdb copy is limited to in-frame clones, with some not included. The sample lists tens of thousands of clones; about 91% were seen once. The sequencing used CD4+ or CD8+ T cells sorted from blood, collected in a trial of the OX40 agonist ivuxolimab. The receptor set was obtained from an adult with an advanced solid tumor such as melanoma, head and neck, liver or kidney cancer.

J is TRBJ1-2 and V is TRBV28, with TRBD1 matching over 7 bases. Germline loops: CDR1 MDHEN, CDR2 SYDVKM. V lost 5 bases and J lost 8; bases outside the gene matches: 11. This CDR3 region has 14 residues. Here the CDR3 reads CASSPSGGGKGYTF. Here the CDR3 DNA reads TGTGCCAGCAGTCCCTCAGGGGGTGGGAAAGGCTACACCTTC.

This chain connects TRBV7-2 to TRBJ2-7, with 12 nucleotides matching TRBD2. CDR3 length equals 15 residues. Germline-derived CDR1 and CDR2 are SGHTA and FQGNSA. The ends lost 3 bases at V and 3 bases at J; junction bases unmatched: 3. CDR3 sequence: CASSFGTSGLYEQYF. In nucleotides, the CDR3 is TGTGCCAGCAGCTTTGGGACTAGCGGGCTCTACGAGCAGTACTTC.

The chain recombines TRBV30 with TRBJ1-1; 7 nucleotides match TRBD1. The CDR3 spans 13 residues. Germline assignment: CDR1 GTSNPN and CDR2 SVGIG (reference sequence). J gave up 3 bases and V 0 bases, and 1 base lay outside the gene matches. The CDR3 DNA reads TGTGCCTGGAGTGTACAGGGGTACACTGAAGCTTTCTTT. Protein product: CAWSVQGYTEAFF.

The chain recombines TRBV27 with TRBJ1-1; no clear D gene. Trimming cost V 7 bases and J 6 bases, with 21 bases left between them. Germline V lookup: CDR1 MNHEY, CDR2 SMNVEV (reference sequence). CDR3 length equals 15 residues. CDR3 sequence: CASTTLTKGSAEAFF. The CDR3 DNA reads TGTGCCAGCACCACACTTACTAAAGGGTCAGCTGAAGCTTTCTTT.

To note about this clone: The same CDR3 arises from other DNA sequences in this sample as well. The chain links TRBV19 to TRBJ2-1; no clear D. In germline, CDR1 is LNHDA, CDR2 SQIVND (reference sequence). Trimming pared 1 base from V and 0 bases from J, leaving 4 bases between. CDR3 size: 14 residues. The CDR3, as DNA: TGTGCCAGTAGTATAGGGAGCTCCTACAATGAGCAGTTCTTC. It codes for CASSIGSSYNEQFF.

The chain couples TRBV27 to TRBJ2-7, with D unresolved. Germline V gives CDR1 MNHEY, CDR2 SMNVEV (reference sequence). The V gene lost 3 bases and the J gene lost 6 bases, with 12 bases spanning the gap. This CDR3 is 13 amino acids long. In DNA form, the CDR3 reads TGTGCCAGCAGTTTCTCAATTTCGAGCGAGCAGTACTTC. The encoded protein is CASSFSISSEQYF.

CDR3 sequence (DNA): TGTGCCAGCAGCTTAAGGATAGCCCCGTCTGGGGCCAACGTCCTGACTTTC. Translating it yields CASSLRIAPSGANVLTF. The V gene is TRBV7-9, the J gene TRBJ2-6; D call uncertain. This CDR3 is 17 amino acids long. Germline loops: CDR1 SEHNR, CDR2 FQNEAQ (reference sequence). Trimming took 2 bases from V and 1 from J, leaving 12 bases between them.

This clone was detected a few times. The rearrangement uses TRBV27 and TRBJ2-7, with TRBD2 identical over 8 bases. The CDR3 spans 16 residues. Germline loops: CDR1 MNHEY, CDR2 SMNVEV (reference sequence). With 5 bases clipped from V and 0 bases from J, the junction kept 9 bases outside the gene matches. The CDR3 DNA follows: TGTGCCAGCAGTCTGGAATATAGCGGGGACTCCTACGAGCAGTACTTC. This codes for CASSLEYSGDSYEQYF.

CDR3 in amino acids: CASSSTPGLAGPSYNEQFF. For the CDR3, the DNA is TGTGCCAGCAGCTCGACCCCGGGTCTAGCGGGACCATCCTACAATGAGCAGTTCTTC. The gene calls are TRBV7-9 and TRBJ2-1; 9 nucleotides agree with TRBD2. The germline V gene encodes CDR1 SEHNR and CDR2 FQNEAQ (reference sequence). CDR3 length equals 19 residues. With V trimmed by 4 bases and J by 1 base, 14 bases remained unmatched.

The J gene is TRBJ1-1, the V gene TRBV6-5; no definite D call. The CDR3 is 15 residues long. Germline CDR1 and CDR2: MNHEY and SVGAGI. The germline V and J ends were trimmed by 0 bases and 0 bases, with 8 bases remaining between them. CDR3 DNA sequence: TGTGCCAGCAGTTACTCGATCAACCTGAACACTGAAGCTTTCTTT. Its protein is CASSYSINLNTEAFF.

The chain uses TRBV28 and TRBJ2-1; D is unresolved. Between the trimmed V and J ends, which lost 4 bases and 9 bases, there was a span of 16 bases. CDR1 MDHEN and CDR2 SYDVKM come from the germline V gene. This CDR3 spans 14 amino acids. CDR3 nucleotides: TGTGCCAGCAGTTATATGGCGACCCTCCCTGAGCAGTTCTTC. This translates into CASSYMATLPEQFF. The variable domain in full, completed from reference TRBV28 and TRBJ2-1, reads DVKVTQSSRYLVKRTGEKVFLECVQDMDHENMFWYRQDPGLGLRLIYFSYDVKMKEKGDIPEGYSVSREKKERFSLILESASTNQTSMYLCASSYMATLPEQFFGPGTRLTVL.

The chain employs TRBV7-9 and TRBJ2-1; no clear D gene. Germline CDR1 and CDR2: SEHNR and FQNEAQ (reference sequence). Trimming took off 4 bases at V and 0 bases at J, with 13 bases between the two ends. The CDR3 extends over 16 amino acids. The CDR3 region is CASSSDDQSSYNEQFF. CDR3 DNA sequence: TGTGCCAGCAGCTCCGATGACCAGAGCTCCTACAATGAGCAGTTCTTC. Full variable domain (remainder filled in from reference TRBV7-9 and TRBJ2-1): DTGVSQNPRHKITKRGQNVTFRCDPISEHNRLYWYRQTLGQGPEFLTYFQNEAQLEKSRLLSDRFSAERPKGSFSTLEIQRTEQGDSAMYLCASSSDDQSSYNEQFFGPGTRLTVL.

The rearrangement uses TRBV2 and TRBJ1-1, with D maybe TRBD1 (6 bases). This CDR3 region has 12 residues. CDR1 and CDR2 from the germline V gene are SNHLY and FYNNEI. The V and J ends lost 6 bases and 7 bases respectively, with 12 bases between them. The CDR3 region is CASSLGQYEAFF. The CDR3 nucleotides are TGTGCCAGCAGCCTTGGACAGTATGAAGCTTTCTTT.

J is TRBJ1-6 and V is TRBV4-1; the D is unclear. The CDR3 length is 13 residues. Germline V gives CDR1 MGHRA, CDR2 YSYEKL. The V end lost 0 bases, the J end lost 10 bases, and 7 bases lay between the germline ends. The CDR3 nucleotides are TGCGCCAGCAGCCAAGAGCGGAGCTCACCCCTCCACTTT. Amino acid sequence: CASSQERSSPLHF.

The chain uses TRBV4-1 and TRBJ2-1; 7 bases agree with TRBD2. V lost 4 bases, J lost 4 bases, and 7 bases stayed unmatched. CDR3 length: 15 amino acids. Germline values: CDR1 MGHRA, CDR2 YSYEKL. In nucleotides, the CDR3 is TGCGCCAGCAGCCCCCTGGGAGGGCCGTACAATGAGCAGTTCTTC. Protein sequence: CASSPLGGPYNEQFF.

V usage is TRBV7-2 and J usage is TRBJ2-1, with D unresolved. This CDR3 is 11 amino acids long. Germline V CDR1 and CDR2: SGHTA, FQGNSA. Trimming pared 6 bases from V and 8 bases from J, leaving 8 bases between. The CDR3 sequence is CASRQFDEQFF. The CDR3 DNA reads as TGTGCCAGCAGACAATTCGATGAGCAGTTCTTC.

The chain employs TRBV9 and TRBJ1-2; D unresolved. The CDR3 covers 16 residues. From germline, CDR1 is SGDLS and CDR2 YYNGEE. V lost 1 base, J lost 7 bases, and 20 bases lay in between. In DNA, the CDR3 is TGTGCCAGCAGCGTATGGCCCGGCGGGTTCGCTACTGGCTACACCTTC. The encoded protein is CASSVWPGGFATGYTF.

About this clone: Other DNA sequences of this sample code for an identical CDR3. The genes are TRBV6-5 and TRBJ2-2; D is possibly TRBD1 or TRBD2 (5 bases each). The CDR3 extends over 14 amino acids. V was shortened by 2 bases and J by 3 bases, with 7 bases between the two germline ends. Germline CDR1 is MNHEY and CDR2 is SVGAGI. This CDR3 reads CASSYGGDTGELFF. The CDR3 DNA is TGTGCCAGCAGTTACGGGGGAGACACCGGGGAGCTGTTTTTT.

V and J are TRBV6-4 and TRBJ1-2, with D perhaps TRBD1 (5 bases). The CDR3 length is 16 residues. V lost 5 bases and J lost 2, with 18 bases in between. Germline CDR1 is MRHNA and CDR2 is SNTAGT. Written as DNA, the CDR3 is TGTGCCAGCAGTCCAGTCCCGACAGTAGACAACTATGGCTACACCTTC. Protein product: CASSPVPTVDNYGYTF.

This chain connects TRBV11-3 to TRBJ2-7; weak D call: TRBD2 (5 bases). The V gene lost 5 bases and the J gene lost 3 bases, with 11 bases spanning the gap. The CDR3 sequence is 13 residues long. Germline V gene lookup returns CDR1 SGHNT and CDR2 YENEEA. This CDR3 is CASSPLGSYEQYF. The CDR3 coding sequence is TGTGCCAGCAGCCCCCTTGGGAGCTACGAGCAGTACTTC.

This clone was recorded only once. V gene TRBV7-3 combines with J gene TRBJ2-7, with D perhaps assigned TRBD1 or TRBD2 (6 bases each). V was pared by 0 bases and J by 3 bases, with 12 bases between. This CDR3 region has 15 residues. Per germline, CDR1 SGHTA and CDR2 FQGTGA. CDR3 bases: TGTGCCAGCAGCTTAACCGGGGGCGCCTTCTACGAGCAGTACTTC. Amino acid sequence: CASSLTGGAFYEQYF. Complete variable domain (other parts from reference TRBV7-3 and TRBJ2-7): GAGVSQTPSNKVTEKGKYVELRCDPISGHTALYWYRQSLGQGPEFLIYFQGTGAADDSGLPNDRFFAVRPEGSVSTLKIQRTERGDSAVYLCASSLTGGAFYEQYFGPGTRLTVT.

V and J are TRBV5-1 and TRBJ2-7; possibly TRBD1 or TRBD2 for D (5 bases each). Trimming cost V 0 bases and J 6 bases, with 7 bases left between them. CDR3 size: 12 residues. Germline CDR1 reads SGHRS; CDR2 reads YFSETQ. The CDR3 DNA follows: TGCGCCAGCAGCTTGGGAGGGGTCGAGCAGTACGTC. This gives the protein CASSLGGVEQYV.

The rearrangement joins TRBV12-1 to TRBJ1-1. TRBV12-1 is a documented pseudogene. The CDR3 totals 16 residues. CDR3 in DNA: TGTGCCAGCAGCGCGAGAGCCCAGGAGAAGAACACTGAAGCTTTCTTT. Its translation: CASSARAQEKNTEAFF.

Points on this clone: An end of the junction differs from the germline gene, which may be a read error. This chain uses TRBV29-1 with TRBJ2-2, with 7 bases lining up with TRBD1. This CDR3 comprises 13 residues. Germline loops: CDR1 SQVTM, CDR2 ANQGSEA. In nucleotides, the CDR3 is TGCAGCCTTGAGACAGGGCACACCGGGGAGCTGTTTTTT. This gives the protein CSLETGHTGELFF.

V gene TRBV9 combines with J gene TRBJ2-3, with TRBD2 matching over 8 bases. Trimming at V came to 1 base and at J to 3 bases, leaving 7 bases not matched to a gene. Germline V gene data show CDR1 as SGDLS and CDR2 as YYNGEE. The CDR3 runs 16 residues. CDR3 DNA: TGTGCCAGCAGCGTATTCGGGGGGGCTAGGACAGATACGCAGTATTTT. It is translated as CASSVFGGARTDTQYF.